The sequence of this T cell receptor (beta chain) was determined in a study of neurological immune-mediated disorders. Time point: technical triplicate 2. This clonotype was recorded many times. TCRdb reprocessed the 5' RACE reads via MiXCR and lists one record per CDR3 protein. The sample has 25,000 to 35,000 distinct CDR3 sequences; more than 10% are singletons. Trimming removed 1 base at V and 6 bases at J, with 13 bases between. CDR3 length: 13 residues. Per germline, CDR1 DFQATT and CDR2 SNEGSKA (reference sequence). The genes are TRBV20-1 and TRBJ2-7, with D maybe TRBD2 (5 bases). The TCR sequence derives from a female donor with HTLV-1-associated myelopathy (HAM/TSP). Sequencing used CD4+ T cells from blood. CDR3 residues: CSARGSGSSEQYF. The CDR3 bases are TGCAGTGCTAGAGGATCGGGGAGCTCCGAGCAGTACTTC.